The 27 T cell receptor beta chains below were found in one sample sequenced in a study of liver allograft versus peripheral blood T cells. The overall study: The study compared liver allograft T cell receptor repertoires against peripheral blood repertoires of liver transplant recipients.

Using its own MiXCR run on the reads, TCRdb lists one record per CDR3 protein. The sample includes around 13,000 distinct CDR3 sequences, 28% of them seen just once. These receptors were obtained from a human patient who had a liver transplant. Some T cells may be the graft donor's.

This clonotype is medium-sized by share. V gene TRBV19 combines with J gene TRBJ2-2; D gene unclear. The CDR3 covers 17 residues. Germline-derived CDR1 and CDR2 are LNHDA and SQIVND (reference sequence). V gave up 3 bases and J gave up 0 bases, with 14 bases separating them. The CDR3: CASSILTGGTNTGELFF. CDR3 coding DNA: TGTGCCAGTAGTATCTTGACGGGTGGGACGAACACCGGGGAGCTGTTTTTT.

V is TRBV11-2 and J is TRBJ1-3; D possibly corresponds to TRBD1 (5 bases). Trimming shortened V by 2 bases and J by 3 bases, and 17 bases separated the two germline ends. Germline CDR1 SGHAT, CDR2 FQNNGV. This CDR3 has 17 amino acids. The CDR3 here is CASSLPLGQPYGNTIYF. As DNA, the CDR3 is TGTGCCAGCAGCTTACCCCTAGGACAACCCTATGGAAACACCATATATTTT.

By share, this clonotype counts as medium-sized. The chain carries TRBV27 and TRBJ1-3; 12 bases map to TRBD1. The CDR3 runs 20 residues. Germline V CDR1 and CDR2: MNHEY, SMNVEV (reference sequence). V shed 5 bases, J shed 6 bases, and the junction held 20 bases outside the gene matches. CDR3 nucleotides: TGTGCCAGCAGTAGTAAGCCCCCGGGGACAGGGGGCATGGCTCTAAACACCATATATTTT. This sequence encodes CASSSKPPGTGGMALNTIYF.

The gene calls are TRBV7-9 and TRBJ2-3; D call uncertain. This CDR3 spans 17 amino acids. Germline V gene data show CDR1 as SEHNR and CDR2 as FQNEAQ (reference sequence). Between the trimmed V and J ends, which lost 4 bases and 0 bases, there was a span of 17 bases. CDR3 sequence: CASSSPTPTPSTDTQYF. CDR3 nucleotide sequence: TGTGCCAGCAGCTCCCCAACCCCGACGCCTAGCACAGATACGCAGTATTTT. Drawing the rest from reference TRBV7-9 and TRBJ2-3, the complete variable domain is DTGVSQNPRHKITKRGQNVTFRCDPISEHNRLYWYRQTLGQGPEFLTYFQNEAQLEKSRLLSDRFSAERPKGSFSTLEIQRTEQGDSAMYLCASSSPTPTPSTDTQYFGPGTRLTVL.

This clonotype was recorded at least ten times. This chain uses TRBV19 with TRBJ1-5; D gene ambiguous. V was pared by 3 bases and J by 6 bases, with 12 bases between. CDR3 length equals 14 residues. The germline CDR1 and CDR2 sequences are LNHDA and SQIVND (reference sequence). CDR3 bases: TGTGCCAGTAGTATCGATAGGGTCGGTCAGCCCCAGCATTTT. It translates to CASSIDRVGQPQHF. Filled out from reference TRBV19 and TRBJ1-5, the complete variable domain reads DGGITQSPKYLFRKEGQNVTLSCEQNLNHDAMYWYRQDPGQGLRLIYYSQIVNDFQKGDIAEGYSVSREKKESFPLTVTSAQKNPTAFYLCASSIDRVGQPQHFGDGTRLSIL.

This clonotype was picked up a small number of times. The chain has TRBV30 and TRBJ1-4; the D is unclear. Trimming shortened V by 2 bases and J by 13 bases, and 14 bases separated the two germline ends. The CDR3 totals 12 residues. In germline, CDR1 is GTSNPN, CDR2 SVGIG (reference sequence). In DNA, the CDR3 is TGTGCCTGGAGTCGCCGGCCGGACCTACTGTTTTTT. It specifies CAWSRRPDLLFF.

This clonotype has only a few counts. The chain uses TRBV19 and TRBJ2-3, with a weak D call TRBD1 (6 bases). The V gene lost 10 bases and the J gene lost 2 bases, with 16 bases spanning the gap. Germline CDR1 LNHDA, CDR2 SQIVND (reference sequence). There are 14 residues in the CDR3. The CDR3 DNA reads as TGTGCCACCCAGGACAGTTCCAACACAGATACGCAGTATTTT. Its protein is CATQDSSNTDTQYF.

This clonotype was seen many times. The gene calls are TRBV6-5 and TRBJ1-3, with a tentative D call TRBD1 (5 bases). Germline CDR1 is MNHEY and CDR2 is SVGAGI. Between the trimmed V and J ends, which lost 5 bases and 0 bases, there was a span of 8 bases. The CDR3 loop spans 14 amino acids. CDR3 nucleotides: TGTGCCAGCAGTCGACAGAGCTCTGGAAACACCATATATTTT. Residues: CASSRQSSGNTIYF.

The chain links TRBV6-5 to TRBJ1-1, with a tentative D call TRBD1 (6 bases). The CDR3 is 18 residues long. Germline CDR1 is MNHEY and CDR2 is SVGAGI. V was trimmed by 2 bases and J by 5 bases, leaving 24 bases between them. CDR3 loop: CASSYGPTKQQGGTEAFF. The CDR3 coding sequence is TGTGCCAGCAGTTACGGTCCAACGAAACAACAGGGAGGTACTGAAGCTTTCTTT.

This clonotype was seen more than once but under ten times. The V gene is TRBV11-1, the J gene TRBJ1-1; D may be TRBD1 (5 bases). The V end lost 4 bases, the J end lost 5 bases, and 17 bases lay between the germline ends. The CDR3 is 15 amino acids. The germline V gene has CDR1 SGHAT and CDR2 FQDESV (reference sequence). This CDR3 is CASSSWFSGETEAFF. In nucleotides, the CDR3 is TGTGCCAGCAGCTCGTGGTTTTCGGGGGAGACTGAAGCTTTCTTT.

The table lists this clonotype with many counts. The chain has TRBV7-9 and TRBJ2-5; D gene ambiguous. Per the germline V gene, CDR1 is SEHNR and CDR2 is FQNEAQ (reference sequence). Trimming cost V 5 bases and J 4 bases, with 5 bases left between them. The CDR3 spans 11 residues. The CDR3 coding sequence is TGTGCCAGCAGCCAACTAGAGACCCAGTACTTC. It codes for CASSQLETQYF.

The chain carries TRBV5-4 and TRBJ2-1, with TRBD2 matching over 8 bases. Trimming took 4 bases from V and 8 from J; bases not matched to a gene: 14. The CDR3 totals 16 residues. Germline CDR1 and CDR2: SGHNT and YYREEE (reference sequence). The DNA of the CDR3 is TGTGCCAGCAGCATCCCCGGGACTAGGAAAATGGATGAGCAGTTCTTC. Translated, it gives CASSIPGTRKMDEQFF.

This clonotype is termed medium-sized. The rearrangement uses TRBV19 and TRBJ1-2; D gene unclear. Germline V CDR1 and CDR2: LNHDA, SQIVND (reference sequence). The CDR3 has 12 residues. The ends were cut back, 1 base at V and 8 bases at J, with 8 bases in the middle. The CDR3: CASSIAPGGYTF. The DNA of the CDR3 is TGTGCCAGTAGTATAGCCCCGGGCGGCTACACCTTC.

The rearrangement uses TRBV5-6 and TRBJ1-2; 10 positions match TRBD1. V lost 0 bases and J lost 8; bases outside the gene matches: 10. CDR1 and CDR2 (germline): SGHDT, YYEEEE. The CDR3 runs 16 residues. CDR3 region: CASSLETGGIVGGYTF. DNA of the CDR3: TGTGCCAGCAGCTTGGAGACAGGGGGCATCGTTGGAGGCTACACCTTC.

Relative to its sample, this clonotype is medium-sized (0.01 to 0.1%). The chain joins TRBV10-3 to TRBJ2-1; D may be TRBD1 or TRBD2 (6 bases each). Germline CDR1 reads ENHRY; CDR2 reads SYGVKD. This CDR3 is built from 17 residues. V shed 8 bases and J shed 5 bases, with 25 bases lying between them. Here the CDR3 DNA reads TGTGCCATCCAGAAACCTAGTGGGGGGCCTAGGGACAATGAGCAGTTCTTC. Amino acids: CAIQKPSGGPRDNEQFF.

The chain couples TRBV28 to TRBJ2-7; 11 bases line up with TRBD2. Losses at the gene ends were 8 bases for V and 3 bases for J; bases not matched to a gene: 6. CDR1 and CDR2 from the germline V gene are MDHEN and SYDVKM. The CDR3 consists of 14 residues. DNA for the CDR3: TGTGCCAGCTACGCCGGGACTAGCGGCTACGAGCAGTACTTC. It specifies CASYAGTSGYEQYF.

Regarding this clonotype: Possible read error: a much larger clone is one base away. The chain has TRBV6-6 and TRBJ2-7; D is tentatively TRBD1 or TRBD2 (5 bases each). The length of the CDR3 is 14 residues. CDR1 is MNHNY, CDR2 SVGAGI, per germline (reference sequence). The CDR3 sequence: CDSSEGWGTYEQYF. CDR3 nucleotides: TGTGACAGCAGTGAAGGTTGGGGGACCTACGAGCAGTACTTC.

This clonotype is judged medium-sized (0.01 to 0.1%). The chain recombines TRBV29-1 with TRBJ1-2; unclear D gene. From germline, CDR1 is SQVTM and CDR2 ANQGSEA. The germline V and J ends were trimmed by 1 base and 6 bases, with 3 bases remaining between them. The CDR3 has 10 amino acids. The CDR3 nucleotides read TGCAGCGTTGAAGGGGATGGCTACACCTTC. Protein product: CSVEGDGYTF.

This clonotype appeared many times. This chain links TRBV29-1 with TRBJ2-3; D might be TRBD2 (5 bases). With 5 bases removed from V and 1 base from J, the gap between germline ends came to 25 bases. The germline V gene has CDR1 SQVTM and CDR2 ANQGSEA. The CDR3 length is 18 residues. In DNA, the CDR3 is TGCAGCGTTCTGGGGTCCCTGTTGAGCGGCTCCGGCACAGATACGCAGTATTTT. Translating it yields CSVLGSLLSGSGTDTQYF.

The chain has TRBV12-3 or TRBV12-4 and TRBJ1-2, with TRBD1 matching over 7 bases. Trimming removed 6 bases from V and 7 bases from J; junction bases left unmatched: 8. The CDR3 is made up of 13 amino acids. The CDR3 protein is CASRSQGLPGYTF. The CDR3 DNA sequence: TGTGCCAGCAGGTCACAGGGGCTCCCTGGCTACACCTTC.

This clonotype was seen ten or more times. CDR3 coding DNA: TGCAGCGTTTCCTCGGGGGAGCAGTACTTC. This codes for CSVSSGEQYF. The J gene is TRBJ2-7, the V gene TRBV29-1; TRBD2 is a possible D gene (5 bases). The germline V gene encodes CDR1 SQVTM and CDR2 ANQGSEA. Trimming took 5 bases from V and 7 from J, leaving 9 bases between them. CDR3 length: 10 amino acids.

This clonotype qualifies as medium-sized. The chain employs TRBV29-1 and TRBJ2-7, with no clear D. Trimming shortened V by 8 bases and J by 3 bases, and 11 bases separated the two germline ends. The CDR3 is 11 residues long. Per the germline V gene, CDR1 is SQVTM and CDR2 is ANQGSEA. The CDR3 DNA sequence: TGCAGCACCACACATGGCTACGAGCAGTACTTC. Translated: CSTTHGYEQYF.

About this clonotype: At one end the junction does not follow the germline gene, possibly because of a read error. V and J are TRBV18 and TRBJ1-1; D gene uncertain. The CDR3 consists of 12 residues. Germline assignment: CDR1 KGHSH and CDR2 LQKENI. CDR3 sequence reads: CAGSPTRTEAFF. DNA of the CDR3: TGTGCCGGCTCACCAACGCGGACTGAAGCTTTCTTT.

The chain employs TRBV6-1 and TRBJ2-7; D unresolved. Trimming took off 6 bases at V and 7 bases at J, with 10 bases between the two ends. The CDR3 loop spans 11 amino acids. Germline loops: CDR1 MNHNS, CDR2 SASEGT. The CDR3: CASRSNPEQYF. The CDR3 DNA sequence: TGTGCCAGCAGATCCAACCCAGAGCAGTACTTC.

By sample share, this clonotype is medium-sized. This chain's CDR3 is CASSPTGGGNGYTF. The CDR3 region has the DNA TGTGCCAGCTCACCCACGGGGGGTGGCAATGGCTACACCTTC. The chain is built from TRBV18 and TRBJ1-2, with D possibly being TRBD1 (5 bases). The V gene lost 3 bases and the J gene lost 6 bases, with 14 bases spanning the gap. Germline values: CDR1 KGHSH, CDR2 LQKENI. The CDR3 has 14 residues.

This clonotype is medium-sized by share. The rearrangement links TRBV10-3 to TRBJ1-1; weak D call: TRBD1 (5 bases). The germline V gene encodes CDR1 ENHRY and CDR2 SYGVKD. This CDR3 is built from 16 residues. V lost 10 bases and J lost 5, with 26 bases in between. In DNA form, the CDR3 reads TGTGCCACCTCGAAGTCGGTCGGGCAGGGTGGGACTGAAGCTTTCTTT. It is translated as CATSKSVGQGGTEAFF.

This rearrangement joins TRBV20-1 to TRBJ1-6, with D maybe TRBD1 (6 bases). V was cut by 0 bases and J by 6 bases, with 15 bases left in between. CDR1 DFQATT and CDR2 SNEGSKA come from the germline V gene (reference sequence). The CDR3 loop spans 16 amino acids. CDR3 coding DNA: TGCAGTGCTAGAGATTTGGGGCAGGGGTTTAATTCACCCCTCCACTTT. This codes for CSARDLGQGFNSPLHF.